The 21 T cell receptor beta chains below were found in one sample sequenced in a study of cytomegalovirus exposure and HLA in healthy donors. PCR amplification relied on 60 Vbeta primers (plus 13 Jbeta primers). Profiling relied on immunoSEQ multiplex PCR, and the TCRdb table lists in-frame clones only, not all of them. Of 74,000 or so clones listed, about two thirds were seen once; the top ten hold approximately 2.1%. The sequencing sample was made of PBMCs. The receptor set was obtained from a woman aged 25 to 39 in good health and CMV-seronegative.

V gene TRBV14 combines with J gene TRBJ1-2; the D is unclear. V was trimmed by 1 base and J by 4 bases, leaving 10 bases between them. Germline V gene sequence: CDR1 SGHDN, CDR2 FVKESK. CDR3 size: 14 residues. This CDR3 is CASSQGLWSYGYTF. The CDR3 nucleotides read TGTGCCAGCAGCCAAGGACTTTGGAGCTATGGCTACACCTTC. Full variable domain (remainder filled in from reference TRBV14 and TRBJ1-2): EAGVTQFPSHSVIEKGQTVTLRCDPISGHDNLYWYRRVMGKEIKFLLHFVKESKQDESGMPNNRFLAERTGGTYSTLKVQPAELEDSGVYFCASSQGLWSYGYTFGSGTRLTVV.

The J gene is TRBJ1-6, the V gene TRBV6-5, with D possibly TRBD1 on 5 matching bases. The CDR3 totals 14 residues. The germline V and J ends were trimmed by 2 bases and 8 bases, with 10 bases remaining between them. Germline lookup yields CDR1 MNHEY and CDR2 SVGAGI. The CDR3 sequence: CASSYRGGDSPLHF. CDR3 in DNA: TGTGCCAGCAGTTACAGGGGTGGAGATTCACCCCTCCACTTT.

This chain links TRBV20-1 with TRBJ2-3, with D uncertain. Trimming took 1 base from V and 7 from J, leaving 6 bases between them. Germline lookup yields CDR1 DFQATT and CDR2 SNEGSKA (reference sequence). The CDR3 spans 11 residues. The chain's CDR3 is CSARALNTQYF. In nucleotides, the CDR3 is TGCAGTGCTAGAGCCTTAAATACGCAGTATTTT.

The chain has TRBV5-6 and TRBJ2-5; 9 nucleotides line up with TRBD1. Per germline, CDR1 SGHDT and CDR2 YYEEEE. This CDR3 is built from 14 residues. J lost 6 bases, V lost 1 base, and 4 bases had no gene match. The DNA for the CDR3 is TGTGCCAGCAGCTTGCCGGGACAGGGAAAGACCCAGTACTTC. It codes for CASSLPGQGKTQYF.

This clone was detected a few times. The rearrangement links TRBV4-1 to TRBJ2-5; maybe TRBD2 (6 bases). The J call may be mistaken, given a closer DNA end match to TRBJ2-7. CDR1 and CDR2 from the germline V gene are MGHRA and YSYEKL. The CDR3 loop spans 14 amino acids. The chain's CDR3 is CASSQEGGRYEQYF. The CDR3 DNA follows: TGCGCCAGCAGCCAAGAGGGGGGTCGGTACGAGCAGTACTTC.

The V call is TRBV5-4, the J call TRBJ2-3; possibly TRBD1 for D (6 bases). Germline lookup yields CDR1 SGHNT and CDR2 YYREEE (reference sequence). The V end was cut by 3 bases, the J end by 8 bases, with 13 bases between. There are 13 residues in the CDR3. In nucleotides, the CDR3 is TGTGCCAGCAGCTCAGGCCCCAGGGGTACGCAGTATTTT. Amino acid sequence: CASSSGPRGTQYF.

This clone was seen more than once but under ten times. The CDR3 DNA follows: TGTGCCAGCAGTGAACAAAGGGGGCGAGGCACTGAAGCTTTCTTT. This sequence encodes CASSEQRGRGTEAFF. The gene calls are TRBV6-1 and TRBJ1-1; 7 nucleotides align to TRBD1. Trimming took 2 bases from V and 4 from J; bases not matched to a gene: 7. The germline gives CDR1 MNHNS, CDR2 SASEGT. The CDR3 spans 15 residues.

This clone appeared a single time. The chain carries TRBV11-3 and TRBJ1-1; D gene unclear. The CDR3 covers 13 residues. CDR1 SGHNT and CDR2 YENEEA come from the germline V gene. Between the trimmed V and J ends, which lost 5 bases and 7 bases, there was a span of 14 bases. The CDR3 nucleotides read TGTGCCAGCAGCATTAGGAAAACAGATGAAGCTTTCTTT. This encodes CASSIRKTDEAFF. Full variable domain (missing parts from reference TRBV11-3 and TRBJ1-1): EAGVVQSPRYKIIEKKQPVAFWCNPISGHNTLYWYLQNLGQGPELLIRYENEEAVDDSQLPKDRFSAERLKGVDSTLKIQPAELGDSAVYLCASSIRKTDEAFFGQGTRLTVV.

The chain employs TRBV11-2 and TRBJ2-1; TRBD2 aligns across 7 bases. Looked up from germline, CDR1 is SGHAT and CDR2 is FQNNGV. This CDR3 spans 16 amino acids. The J segment lost 5 bases and the V segment lost 4 bases, leaving 11 bases of the junction unmatched. This chain's CDR3 is CASSSTYGLVDNEQFF. In nucleotides, the CDR3 is TGTGCCAGCAGCTCCACCTACGGACTAGTGGACAATGAGCAGTTCTTC. Using reference TRBV11-2 and TRBJ2-1 for the parts outside the CDR3, the full variable domain is EAGVAQSPRYKIIEKRQSVAFWCNPISGHATLYWYQQILGQGPKLLIQFQNNGVVDDSQLPKDRFSAERLKGVDSTLKIQPAKLEDSAVYLCASSSTYGLVDNEQFFGPGTRLTVL.

The chain combines TRBV7-8 with TRBJ1-2; 9 bases agree with TRBD1. V gave up 5 bases and J gave up 6 bases; unmatched junction bases: 7. Germline loops: CDR1 SGHVS, CDR2 FQNEAQ. This CDR3 contains 14 residues. The CDR3 is CASSAQGARDGYTF. CDR3 DNA: TGTGCCAGCAGCGCACAGGGGGCGCGGGATGGCTACACCTTC.

The chain couples TRBV10-3 to TRBJ2-3; tentative D call: TRBD2 (7 bases). Germline CDR1 reads ENHRY; CDR2 reads SYGVKD. There are 14 residues in the CDR3. Deletions cut 7 bases from V and 0 bases from J, with 11 bases between. The DNA of the CDR3 is TGTGCCATCAAGGGGGGGACTAGCACAGATACGCAGTATTTT. This translates into CAIKGGTSTDTQYF.

Of note for this clone: An end of the junction does not agree with germline; a read error may underlie this. The sample has other DNA sequences that encode this CDR3 too. This chain uses TRBV5-1 with TRBJ2-7, with 11 bases lining up with TRBD1. Germline CDR1 reads SGHRS; CDR2 reads YFSETQ. The CDR3 has 14 amino acids. The CDR3 DNA reads TGTGCCAGCAGCTTGGACAGGGGGCGCGGCGAGCAGTACTTC. Translation: CASSLDRGRGEQYF.

The J gene is TRBJ1-6, the V gene TRBV5-5; no clear D gene. The CDR3 totals 15 residues. Trimming pared 3 bases from V and 4 bases from J, leaving 11 bases between. Germline CDR1 and CDR2: SGHKS and YYEKEE (reference sequence). For the CDR3, the DNA is TGTGCCAGCAGCTCGGCGGGCCTATATAATTCACCCCTCCACTTT. Protein product: CASSSAGLYNSPLHF.

This clone is a singleton in its sample. For the CDR3, the DNA is TGTGCTAGTGGTGGGGGGGGCCGTCGGGAGACCCAGTACTTC. Amino acid sequence: CASGGGGRRETQYF. The genes are TRBV12-5 and TRBJ2-5; the D gene is possibly TRBD2 (7 bases). CDR1 LGHNT and CDR2 FRNRAP come from the germline V gene. V lost 5 bases and J lost 5, with 15 bases in between. This CDR3 region has 14 residues.

This clone turned up a few times. This chain uses TRBV5-1 with TRBJ2-5; 11 bases fit TRBD2. With V trimmed by 3 bases and J by 0 bases, 7 bases remained unmatched. The CDR3 covers 17 residues. CDR1 is SGHRS and CDR2 is YFSETQ in the germline V gene. The CDR3, as DNA: TGCGCCAGCAGCTGGCTACTAGCGGGGGATTACCAAGAGACCCAGTACTTC. It codes for CASSWLLAGDYQETQYF.

V is TRBV11-2 and J is TRBJ2-3; 8 bases are shared with TRBD2. The V gene end was trimmed by 3 bases and the J gene end by 6 bases; junction bases not matched to a gene: 5. The CDR3 spans 14 residues. The germline V gene has CDR1 SGHAT and CDR2 FQNNGV. The CDR3 nucleotides are TGTGCCAGCAGCTTTTCGGGGGGGCCCGATACGCAGTATTTT. Residues: CASSFSGGPDTQYF.

The chain uses TRBV11-3 and TRBJ2-3; a possible D gene is TRBD1 (5 bases). The CDR3 consists of 14 residues. CDR1 SGHNT and CDR2 YENEEA come from the germline V gene. V shed 3 bases and J shed 3 bases, with 10 bases lying between them. CDR3: CASSFRRVTDTQYF. CDR3 nucleotides: TGTGCCAGCAGCTTTCGCAGGGTGACAGATACGCAGTATTTT. The full variable domain, rest sourced from reference TRBV11-3 and TRBJ2-3, is EAGVVQSPRYKIIEKKQPVAFWCNPISGHNTLYWYLQNLGQGPELLIRYENEEAVDDSQLPKDRFSAERLKGVDSTLKIQPAELGDSAVYLCASSFRRVTDTQYFGPGTRLTVL.

V usage is TRBV27 and J usage is TRBJ1-3; D is unresolved. The CDR3 runs to 11 residues. V lost 10 bases and J lost 4, with 8 bases in between. Germline V lookup: CDR1 MNHEY, CDR2 SMNVEV (reference sequence). The CDR3 DNA reads as TGTGCCACGGTCTCAGGAAACACCATATATTTT. This translates into CATVSGNTIYF.

This chain links TRBV11-2 with TRBJ2-7; D remains unclear. The CDR3 is 13 residues long. The ends were cut back, 6 bases at V and 2 bases at J, with 11 bases in the middle. Germline V gives CDR1 SGHAT, CDR2 FQNNGV. The CDR3 DNA sequence: TGTGCCAGCAGTACACAGAGCCCCTACGAGCAGTACTTC. Translated, it gives CASSTQSPYEQYF.

The V call is TRBV6-1, the J call TRBJ2-3; 11 positions match TRBD2. With 11 bases clipped from V and 0 bases from J, the junction kept 4 bases outside the gene matches. Germline V gene data show CDR1 as MNHNS and CDR2 as SASEGT. This CDR3 has 14 residues. The CDR3 nucleotides are TGTGCCGCCCGACTAGCGGGGAGCACAGATACGCAGTATTTT. Amino acid sequence: CAARLAGSTDTQYF.

V and J are TRBV5-1 and TRBJ2-3; D might be TRBD2 (6 bases). The germline V gene encodes CDR1 SGHRS and CDR2 YFSETQ. V lost 5 bases to trimming and J lost 6 bases, with 16 bases between them. This CDR3 spans 14 amino acids. CDR3 nucleotides: TGCGCCAGCAGAATGGCCGGGGGTTACGATACGCAGTATTTT. Residues: CASRMAGGYDTQYF. The full variable domain, rest sourced from reference TRBV5-1 and TRBJ2-3, is KAGVTQTPRYLIKTRGQQVTLSCSPISGHRSVSWYQQTPGQGLQFLFEYFSETQRNKGNFPGRFSGRQFSNSRSEMNVSTLELGDSALYLCASRMAGGYDTQYFGPGTRLTVL.